This is a list of T cell receptor beta chains from one sample in a study of circulating and synovial CD4+ cells in juvenile arthritis. Generated by immunoSEQ multiplex PCR, the TCRdb table keeps only in-frame clones and is missing some. The profile shows some 33,000 clones, roughly 94% of them singletons. Sequencing was carried out using CD4+ T cells from blood. The receptors were gathered from a human donor with juvenile idiopathic arthritis. CDR3s include the opening cysteine and the closing phenylalanine or tryptophan. A D gene is named only where the DNA matches it firmly. Size is omitted from some rows. Given values are once, few, many or a class for expanded clones.

>.|TRBV5-5|TRBD1|TRBJ1-4
TGTGCCAGCAGCGCACCGGGACAGGGGGCAGATGAAAAACTGTTTTTT
CASSAPGQGADEKLFF
>.|TRBV19|.|TRBJ1-5
TGTGCCAGTAGTATGAGGTTAGATCAGCCCCAGCATTTT
CASSMRLDQPQHF
>.|TRBV7-2|TRBD2|TRBJ2-7
TGTGCCAGCAGCAGCCGCGGGGGCTCCTACGAGCAGTACTTC
CASSSRGGSYEQYF
>few|TRBV5-8|TRBD1|TRBJ1-2
TGTGCCAGCAGCTTGGGTAGTCGGGGACAGGGAGTGAGCGGCTACACCTTC
CASSLGSRGQGVSGYTF
>once|TRBV7-2|TRBD2|TRBJ2-1
TGTGCCAGCAGGCTAACTAGCGGGGTCTACAATGAGCAGTTCTTC
CASRLTSGVYNEQFF
>.|TRBV11-3|TRBD2|TRBJ2-1
TGTGCCAGCAGCTTCGGACTAGCGGACAATGAGCAGTTCTTC
CASSFGLADNEQFF
>.|TRBV5-4|.|TRBJ1-2
TGTGCCAGCAGAGTTGGGGGCCAAAATGGCTACACCTTC
CASRVGGQNGYTF
>.|TRBV11-2|.|TRBJ2-1
TGTGCCAGCAGCCCATCAAGGGGGAGCTACTCCTACAATGAGCAGTTCTTC
CASSPSRGSYSYNEQFF
>.|TRBV7-2|.|TRBJ2-7
TGTGCCAGCAGCCTCGAACCGGGGTGGGGTCTGCAGTACTTC
CASSLEPGWGLQYF
>once|TRBV4-3|.|TRBJ2-2
TGCGCCAGCAGCCCTAGCGCCAGAGGCGGGGAGCTGTTTTTT
CASSPSARGGELFF
>once|TRBV6-5|TRBD1|TRBJ1-1
TGTGCCAGCAGTCCCGGGACAGGGGTGAGAACTGAAGCTTTCTTT
CASSPGTGVRTEAFF
>.|TRBV5-5|.|TRBJ2-3
TGTGCCAGCAGCCGGGAGGGAGGGGGCGCCTTCCCGCAGTATTTT
CASSREGGGAFPQYF
>.|TRBV7-8|.|TRBJ1-1
TGTGCCAGCAGCTTTCAGGAGGGTACTGAAGCTTTCTTT
CASSFQEGTEAFF
>.|TRBV15|TRBD2|TRBJ2-5
TGTGCCACCAGCAGAGATCGACTAGCGGGGGGGACCCAGTACTTC
CATSRDRLAGGTQYF
>.|TRBV6-6|TRBD2|TRBJ2-5
TGTGCCAGCGGCACTAGCGGCACTGGAGAGACCCAGTACTTC
CASGTSGTGETQYF
>.|TRBV5-1|TRBD1|TRBJ1-1
TGCGCCAGCAGTCGTACAGGGGGCCGGAACACTGAAGCTTTCTTT
CASSRTGGRNTEAFF
>.|TRBV30|.|TRBJ2-1
TGTGCCTGGAGTCCTAGGAGACGGCTGAACTCCTACAATGAGCAGTTCTTC
CAWSPRRRLNSYNEQFF
>once|TRBV5-1|.|TRBJ1-2
TGCGCCAGCAGCTTTGGGACACTCGATGGCTACACCTTC
CASSFGTLDGYTF
>.|TRBV5-3|.|TRBJ1-5
TGTGCCAGAAGCTTGGATCCGACAGCACATAGCAATCAGCCCCAGCATTTT
CARSLDPTAHSNQPQHF
>.|TRBV6-5|.|TRBJ2-7
TGTGCCAGCAGTTACCTACAGACAGGTCACGAGCAGTACTTC
CASSYLQTGHEQYF
>.|TRBV7-7|TRBD2|TRBJ2-1
TGTGCTAGCAGCCCAGGTCCCGGGGGGGGGCCGTATGAGCAGTTCTTC
CASSPGPGGGPYEQFF
>.|TRBV2|TRBD1|TRBJ2-2
TGTGCCAGCAGTGTCCAGGGGGACACCGGGGAGCTGTTTTTT
CASSVQGDTGELFF
>.|TRBV7-9|TRBD1|TRBJ2-7
TGTGCCAGCAGTCCCGGGACAGGGTCCTACGAGCAGTACTTC
CASSPGTGSYEQYF
>.|TRBV11-2|.|TRBJ1-6
TGTGCCAGCAGCTTAGCTGACAGCTACCCCTATAATTCCCCCCTCCACTTT
CASSLADSYPYNSPLHF
>.|TRBV30|.|TRBJ2-7
TGTGCCTGGAGTCCCCGGACAGCCTTCGAGCAGTACTTC
CAWSPRTAFEQYF
>.|TRBV7-6|.|TRBJ2-2
TGTGCCAGTGTGGGCCAAGCGGCTTCCACCGGGGAGCTGTTTTTT
CASVGQAASTGELFF
>once|TRBV2|TRBD1|TRBJ1-2
TGTGCCAGCAGCTTTGGACAGGGTGGCTATGGCTACACCTTC
CASSFGQGGYGYTF
>.|TRBV10-1|.|TRBJ1-1
TGCGCCAGCAGACAGGGGAACACTGAAGCTTTCTTT
CASRQGNTEAFF
>.|TRBV30|TRBD1|TRBJ1-2
TGTGCCTGTCTCAGGGGGGACTATGGCTACACCTTC
CACLRGDYGYTF
>.|TRBV11-2|TRBD1|TRBJ2-1
TGTGCCAGCAGCTTATGGGGCAGGGGGAATGAGCAGTTCTTC
CASSLWGRGNEQFF
>.|TRBV29-1|TRBD1|TRBJ2-7
TGCAGCGTTGAAGAGGCGCAGGGGGTCCACGAGCAGTACTTC
CSVEEAQGVHEQYF
>.|TRBV7-2|TRBD2|TRBJ2-5
TGTGCCAGCAGCTTACCAACTGGACTAGCGGGGTATGAGACCCAGTACTTC
CASSLPTGLAGYETQYF
>.|TRBV2|.|TRBJ2-7
TGTGCCAGCAGTGGGCAGGAATACGAGCAGTACTTC
CASSGQEYEQYF
>.|TRBV5-1|.|TRBJ1-3
TGCGCCAGCAGCTTGGGGGGAATGGGAGTAGGTGGAAACACCATATATTTT
CASSLGGMGVGGNTIYF
>.|TRBV5-6|TRBD1|TRBJ2-3
TGTGCCAGCAGCTTGCCCGACAGGGTGGCGGAAGATACGCAGTATTTT
CASSLPDRVAEDTQYF
>.|TRBV19|TRBD1|TRBJ2-7
TGTGCCAGTAGTACCGGACAGGGGATCGAGCAGTACTTC
CASSTGQGIEQYF
>.|TRBV5-1|.|TRBJ2-1
TGCGCCAGCAGCTTGGGAGATTACAATGAGCAGTTCTTC
CASSLGDYNEQFF
>.|TRBV29-1|TRBD2|TRBJ2-6
TGCAGCAGGGGACTAGCTGGGGCCAACGTCCTGACTTTC
CSRGLAGANVLTF
>.|TRBV5-1|.|TRBJ1-6
TGCGCCAGCAGCTCCCACCCTACCGACAGTCGTAATTCCCCCCTCCACTTT
CASSSHPTDSRNSPLHF
>.|TRBV19|.|TRBJ1-1
TGTGCCAGTACCCCGGGGGGTGGAGGGGACACTGAAGCTTTCTTT
CASTPGGGGDTEAFF
>.|TRBV6-1|.|TRBJ2-2
TGTGCCAGCAGTGCCCAGTGGGAGCTGTTTTTT
CASSAQWELFF
>few|TRBV9|.|TRBJ2-5
TGTGCCAGCAGCGTAGCTGAGATGGAGACCCAGTACTTC
CASSVAEMETQYF
>.|TRBV5-5|.|TRBJ1-4
TGTGCCAGCAGCAGGGGTGGTGCTAATGAAAAACTGTTTTTT
CASSRGGANEKLFF
>.|TRBV7-2|TRBD2|TRBJ2-7
TGTGCCAGCAGCCCTCGGACTAGCGACGAGCAGTACTTC
CASSPRTSDEQYF
>.|TRBV2|.|TRBJ2-7
TGTGCCAGCAGTGAGCCAGGTCACTACGAGCAGTACTTC
CASSEPGHYEQYF
>.|TRBV18|TRBD1|TRBJ1-1
TGTGCCAGCTCACCACGAGCCTTACAGGGGGCGTACGGCACTGAAGCTTTCTTT
CASSPRALQGAYGTEAFF
>.|TRBV7-6|.|TRBJ2-2
TGTGCCAGCAGCAGAACCGGGAAAAACACCGGGGAGCTGTTTTTT
CASSRTGKNTGELFF
>.|TRBV10-3|.|TRBJ1-1
TGTGCCATCAGTGTTATGGGCGAAGCTTTCTTT
CAISVMGEAFF
>.|TRBV6-5|TRBD1|TRBJ2-3
TGTGCCAGCACCCCGACAGGGACAGATACGCAGTATTTT
CASTPTGTDTQYF